This TCR beta chain was captured in a study of blood T cell repertoires in COVID-19. This clone was detected once. Germline CDR1 reads SGHRS; CDR2 reads YFSETQ. The CDR3 is made up of 14 amino acids. V shed 5 bases and J shed 3 bases, with 15 bases lying between them. Method: immunoSEQ multiplex PCR; TCRdb's copy keeps in-frame clones and lacks some. The table has a few hundred thousand clones, approximately 88% seen once; the top ten hold about 2.9%. The TCR was taken from a middle-aged woman who had been exposed to COVID-19. Input material: PBMCs or T cells enriched from blood (not recorded which). V is TRBV5-1 and J is TRBJ2-7; D unclear. The CDR3 DNA reads as TGCGCCAGCAGTCCCCTTGGCGGTAACTACGAGCAGTACTTC. Amino acids: CASSPLGGNYEQYF.